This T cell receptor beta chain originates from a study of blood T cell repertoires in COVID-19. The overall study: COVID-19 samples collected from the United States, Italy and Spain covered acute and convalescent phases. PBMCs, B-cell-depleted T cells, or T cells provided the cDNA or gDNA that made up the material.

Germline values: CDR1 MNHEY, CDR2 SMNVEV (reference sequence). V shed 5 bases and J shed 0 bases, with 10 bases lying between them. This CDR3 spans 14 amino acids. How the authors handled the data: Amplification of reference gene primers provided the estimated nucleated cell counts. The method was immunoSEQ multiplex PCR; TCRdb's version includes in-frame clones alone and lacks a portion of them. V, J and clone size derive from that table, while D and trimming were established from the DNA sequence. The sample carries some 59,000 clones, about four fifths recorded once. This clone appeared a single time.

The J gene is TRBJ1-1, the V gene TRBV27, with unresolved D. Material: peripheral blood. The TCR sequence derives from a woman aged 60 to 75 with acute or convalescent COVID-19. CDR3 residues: CASSKSAMNTEAFF. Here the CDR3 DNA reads TGTGCCAGCAGTAAAAGCGCGATGAACACTGAAGCTTTCTTT.